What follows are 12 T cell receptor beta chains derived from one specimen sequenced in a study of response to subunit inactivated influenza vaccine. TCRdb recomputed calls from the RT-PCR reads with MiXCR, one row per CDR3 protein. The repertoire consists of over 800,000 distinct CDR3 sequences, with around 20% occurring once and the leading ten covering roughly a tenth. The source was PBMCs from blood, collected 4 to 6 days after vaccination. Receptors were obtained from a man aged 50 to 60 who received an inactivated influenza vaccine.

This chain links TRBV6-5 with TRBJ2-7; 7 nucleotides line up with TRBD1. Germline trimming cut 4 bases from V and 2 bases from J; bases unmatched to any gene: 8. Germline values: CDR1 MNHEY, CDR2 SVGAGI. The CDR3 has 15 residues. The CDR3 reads CASSFPGQQTYEQYF. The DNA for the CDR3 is TGTGCCAGCAGTTTCCCGGGACAGCAAACCTACGAGCAGTACTTC.

The CDR3 region has the DNA TGTGCCAGCAGCCAAACCCTAGCGGGAGTGTACGAGCAGTACTTC. Translation gives CASSQTLAGVYEQYF. The chain is built from TRBV4-2 and TRBJ2-7, with 10 bases matching TRBD2. J was trimmed by 4 bases and V by 2 bases; bases with no gene match: 5. The CDR3 runs to 15 residues. The germline CDR1 and CDR2 sequences are LGHNA and YNFKEQ.

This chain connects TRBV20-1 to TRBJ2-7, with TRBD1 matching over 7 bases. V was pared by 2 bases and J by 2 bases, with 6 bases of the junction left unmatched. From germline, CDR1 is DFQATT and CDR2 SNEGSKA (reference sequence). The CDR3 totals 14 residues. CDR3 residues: CSARPGQRAYEQYF. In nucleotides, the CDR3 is TGCAGTGCTAGACCGGGACAGCGAGCCTACGAGCAGTACTTC.

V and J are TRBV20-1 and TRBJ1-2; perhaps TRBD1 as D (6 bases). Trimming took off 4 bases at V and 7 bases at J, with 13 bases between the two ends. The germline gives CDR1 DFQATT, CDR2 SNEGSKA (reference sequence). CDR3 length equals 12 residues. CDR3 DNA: TGCAGTGCTAAGGGCAGGGGAAGTGGCTACACCTTC. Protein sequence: CSAKGRGSGYTF.

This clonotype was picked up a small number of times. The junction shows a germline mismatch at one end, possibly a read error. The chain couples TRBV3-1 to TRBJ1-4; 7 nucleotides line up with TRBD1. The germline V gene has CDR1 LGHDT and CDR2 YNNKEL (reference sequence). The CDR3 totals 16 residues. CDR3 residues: CASSQGTAGGNEKLFF. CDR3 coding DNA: TGTGCCAGCAGTCAAGGGACCGCAGGGGGGAATGAAAAACTGTTTTTT.

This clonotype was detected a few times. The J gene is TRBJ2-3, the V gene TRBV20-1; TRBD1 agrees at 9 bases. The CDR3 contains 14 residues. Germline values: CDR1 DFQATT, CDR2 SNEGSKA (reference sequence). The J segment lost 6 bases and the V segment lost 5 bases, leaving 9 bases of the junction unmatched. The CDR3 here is CSAPRDRAMDTQYF. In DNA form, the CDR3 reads TGCAGTGCTCCCAGGGACAGGGCCATGGATACGCAGTATTTT.

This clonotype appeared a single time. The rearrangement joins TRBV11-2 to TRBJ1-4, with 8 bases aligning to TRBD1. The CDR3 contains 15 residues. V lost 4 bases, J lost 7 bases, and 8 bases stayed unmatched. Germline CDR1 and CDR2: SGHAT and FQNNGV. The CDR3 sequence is CASSSDQGAGEKLFF. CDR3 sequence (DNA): TGTGCCAGCAGCTCCGATCAGGGGGCGGGTGAAAAACTGTTTTTT. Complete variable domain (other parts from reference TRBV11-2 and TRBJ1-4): EAGVAQSPRYKIIEKRQSVAFWCNPISGHATLYWYQQILGQGPKLLIQFQNNGVVDDSQLPKDRFSAERLKGVDSTLKIQPAKLEDSAVYLCASSSDQGAGEKLFFGSGTQLSVL.

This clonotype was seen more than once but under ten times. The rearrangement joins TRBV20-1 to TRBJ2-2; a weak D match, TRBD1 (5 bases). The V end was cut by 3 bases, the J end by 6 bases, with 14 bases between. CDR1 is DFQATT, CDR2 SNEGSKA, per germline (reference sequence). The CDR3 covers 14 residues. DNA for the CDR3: TGCAGTGCTAGGGGTAGCAGGGCGGCCGGGGAGCTGTTTTTT. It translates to CSARGSRAAGELFF.

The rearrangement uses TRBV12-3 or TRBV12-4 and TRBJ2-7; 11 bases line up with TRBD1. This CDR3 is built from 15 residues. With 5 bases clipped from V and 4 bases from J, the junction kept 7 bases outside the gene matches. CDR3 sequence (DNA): TGTGCCAGCAGTCCTTGGACAGGGGGCCGGTACGAGCAGTACTTC. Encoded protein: CASSPWTGGRYEQYF.

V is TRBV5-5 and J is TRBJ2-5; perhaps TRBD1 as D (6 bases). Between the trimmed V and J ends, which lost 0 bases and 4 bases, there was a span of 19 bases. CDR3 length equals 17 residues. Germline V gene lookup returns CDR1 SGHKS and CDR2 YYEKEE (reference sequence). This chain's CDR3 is CASSLGVQGPQSETQYF. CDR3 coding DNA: TGTGCCAGCAGCTTGGGGGTACAGGGACCACAGTCAGAGACCCAGTACTTC. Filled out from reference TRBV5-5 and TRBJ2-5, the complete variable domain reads DAGVTQSPTHLIKTRGQQVTLRCSPISGHKSVSWYQQVLGQGPQFIFQYYEKEERGRGNFPDRFSARQFPNYSSELNVNALLLGDSALYLCASSLGVQGPQSETQYFGPGTRLLVL.

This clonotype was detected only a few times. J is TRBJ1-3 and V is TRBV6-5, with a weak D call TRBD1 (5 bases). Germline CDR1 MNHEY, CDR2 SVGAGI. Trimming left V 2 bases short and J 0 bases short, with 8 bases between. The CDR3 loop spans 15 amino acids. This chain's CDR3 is CASSYEGSSGNTIYF. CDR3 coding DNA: TGTGCCAGCAGTTACGAGGGGAGCTCTGGAAACACCATATATTTT.

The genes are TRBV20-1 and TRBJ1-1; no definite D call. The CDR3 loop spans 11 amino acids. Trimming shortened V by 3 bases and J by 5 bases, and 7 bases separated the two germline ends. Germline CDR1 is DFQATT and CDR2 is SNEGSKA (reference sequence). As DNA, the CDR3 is TGCAGTGCTAGTGATTCGACTGAAGCTTTCTTT. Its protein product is CSASDSTEAFF.